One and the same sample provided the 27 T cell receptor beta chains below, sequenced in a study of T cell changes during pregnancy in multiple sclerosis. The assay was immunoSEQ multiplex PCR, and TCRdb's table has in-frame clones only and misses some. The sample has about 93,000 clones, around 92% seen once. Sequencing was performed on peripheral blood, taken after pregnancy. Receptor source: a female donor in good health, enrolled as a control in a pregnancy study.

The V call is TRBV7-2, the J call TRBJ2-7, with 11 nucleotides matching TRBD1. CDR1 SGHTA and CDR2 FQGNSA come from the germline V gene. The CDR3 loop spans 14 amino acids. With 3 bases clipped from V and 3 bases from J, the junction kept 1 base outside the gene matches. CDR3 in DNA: TGTGCCAGCAGCTTGGGACAGGGGGGCTACGAGCAGTACTTC. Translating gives CASSLGQGGYEQYF.

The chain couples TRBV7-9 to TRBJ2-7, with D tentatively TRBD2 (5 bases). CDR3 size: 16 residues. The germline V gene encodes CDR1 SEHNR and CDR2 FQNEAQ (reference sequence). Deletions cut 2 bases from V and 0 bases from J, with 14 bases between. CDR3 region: CASSLPTGVDSYEQYF. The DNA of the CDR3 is TGTGCCAGCAGCTTACCAACCGGGGTCGACTCCTACGAGCAGTACTTC.

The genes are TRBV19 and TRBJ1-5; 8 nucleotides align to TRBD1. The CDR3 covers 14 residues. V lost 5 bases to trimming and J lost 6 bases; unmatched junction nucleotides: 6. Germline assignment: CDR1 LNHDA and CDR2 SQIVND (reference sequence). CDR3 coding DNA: TGTGCCAGTAGTGTGGAACAGGGGGTTCAGCCCCAGCATTTT. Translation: CASSVEQGVQPQHF.

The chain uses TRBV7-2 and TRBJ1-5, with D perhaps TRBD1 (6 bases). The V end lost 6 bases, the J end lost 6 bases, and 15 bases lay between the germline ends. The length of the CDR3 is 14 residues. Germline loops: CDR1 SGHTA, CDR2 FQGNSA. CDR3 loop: CASSFSTGPQPQHF. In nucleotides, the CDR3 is TGTGCCAGCAGTTTCTCTACAGGGCCTCAGCCCCAGCATTTT.

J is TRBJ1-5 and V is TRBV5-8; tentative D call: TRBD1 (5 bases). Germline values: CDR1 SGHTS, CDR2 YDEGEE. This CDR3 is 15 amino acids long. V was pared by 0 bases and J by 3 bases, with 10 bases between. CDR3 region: CASSLVGHLNQPQHF. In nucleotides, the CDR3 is TGTGCCAGCAGCTTGGTCGGACACCTCAATCAGCCCCAGCATTTT.

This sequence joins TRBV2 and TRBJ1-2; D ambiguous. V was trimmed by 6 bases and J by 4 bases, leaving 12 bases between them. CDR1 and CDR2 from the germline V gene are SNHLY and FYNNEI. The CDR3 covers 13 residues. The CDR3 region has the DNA TGTGCCAGCAGCAGAAATCCCTCCTATGGCTACACCTTC. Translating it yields CASSRNPSYGYTF. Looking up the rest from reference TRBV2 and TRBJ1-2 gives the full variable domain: EPEVTQTPSHQVTQMGQEVILRCVPISNHLYFYWYRQILGQKVEFLVSFYNNEISEKSEIFDDQFSVERPDGSNFTLKIRSTKLEDSAMYFCASSRNPSYGYTFGSGTRLTVV.

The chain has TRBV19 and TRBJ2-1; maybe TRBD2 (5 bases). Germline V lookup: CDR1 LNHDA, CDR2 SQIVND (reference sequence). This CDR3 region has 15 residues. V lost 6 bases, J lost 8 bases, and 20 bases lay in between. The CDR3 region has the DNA TGTGCCAGTAGGGACTCCGGGCCATCGGCAGATGAGCAGTTCTTC. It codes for CASRDSGPSADEQFF.

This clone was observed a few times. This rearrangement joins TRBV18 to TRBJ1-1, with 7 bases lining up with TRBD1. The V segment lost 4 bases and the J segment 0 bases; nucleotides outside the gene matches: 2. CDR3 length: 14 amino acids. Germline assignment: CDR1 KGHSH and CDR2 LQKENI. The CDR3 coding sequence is TGTGCCAGCTCACAGACAGGGATGAACACTGAAGCTTTCTTT. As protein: CASSQTGMNTEAFF.

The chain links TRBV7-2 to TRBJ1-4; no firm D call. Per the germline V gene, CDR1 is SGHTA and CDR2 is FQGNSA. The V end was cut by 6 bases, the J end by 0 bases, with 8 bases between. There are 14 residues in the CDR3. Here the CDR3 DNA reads TGTGCCAGCAGATCCACTGCAACTAATGAAAAACTGTTTTTT. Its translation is CASRSTATNEKLFF. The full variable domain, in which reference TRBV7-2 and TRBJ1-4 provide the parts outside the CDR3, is GAGVSQSPSNKVTEKGKDVELRCDPISGHTALYWYRQSLGQGLEFLIYFQGNSAPDKSGLPSDRFSAERTGGSVSTLTIQRTQQEDSAVYLCASRSTATNEKLFFGSGTQLSVL.

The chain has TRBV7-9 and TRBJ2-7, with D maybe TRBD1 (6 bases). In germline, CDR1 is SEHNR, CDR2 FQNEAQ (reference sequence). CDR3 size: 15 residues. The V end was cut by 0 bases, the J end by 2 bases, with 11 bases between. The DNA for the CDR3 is TGTGCCAGCAGCTTAGCACAGGGAATTCCCTACGAGCAGTACTTC. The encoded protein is CASSLAQGIPYEQYF.

The CDR3 DNA follows: TGTGCCAGCAGCTTAGGACAGGGTTCGGGAGGCTACACCTTC. As protein: CASSLGQGSGGYTF. This chain links TRBV11-2 with TRBJ1-2, with 7 positions matching TRBD1. The junction had 7 bases not matched to a gene; V was cut back by 1 base and J by 8 bases. Germline loops: CDR1 SGHAT, CDR2 FQNNGV. CDR3 length equals 14 residues. The variable domain in full, completed from reference TRBV11-2 and TRBJ1-2, reads EAGVAQSPRYKIIEKRQSVAFWCNPISGHATLYWYQQILGQGPKLLIQFQNNGVVDDSQLPKDRFSAERLKGVDSTLKIQPAKLEDSAVYLCASSLGQGSGGYTFGSGTRLTVV.

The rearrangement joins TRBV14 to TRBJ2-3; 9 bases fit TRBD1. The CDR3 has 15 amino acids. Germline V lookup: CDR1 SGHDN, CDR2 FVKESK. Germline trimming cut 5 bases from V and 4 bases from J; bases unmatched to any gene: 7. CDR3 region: CASSWGQGISDTQYF. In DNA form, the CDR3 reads TGTGCCAGCAGCTGGGGACAGGGTATTTCAGATACGCAGTATTTT.

In nucleotides, the CDR3 is TGTGCCAGTAGTATTACCTCGGCAGGGGGCTATGGCTACACCTTC. Translated: CASSITSAGGYGYTF. This rearrangement joins TRBV19 to TRBJ1-2; the match to TRBD1 covers 7 bases. V lost 3 bases to trimming and J lost 4 bases; unmatched junction nucleotides: 8. Germline V lookup: CDR1 LNHDA, CDR2 SQIVND (reference sequence). The CDR3 has 15 residues.

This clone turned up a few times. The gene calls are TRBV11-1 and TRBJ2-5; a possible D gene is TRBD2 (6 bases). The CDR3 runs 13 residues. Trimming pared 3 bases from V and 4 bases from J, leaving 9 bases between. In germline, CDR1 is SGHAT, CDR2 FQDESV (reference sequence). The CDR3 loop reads CASSFGGRETQYF. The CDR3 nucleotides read TGTGCCAGCAGCTTTGGAGGGAGAGAGACCCAGTACTTC.

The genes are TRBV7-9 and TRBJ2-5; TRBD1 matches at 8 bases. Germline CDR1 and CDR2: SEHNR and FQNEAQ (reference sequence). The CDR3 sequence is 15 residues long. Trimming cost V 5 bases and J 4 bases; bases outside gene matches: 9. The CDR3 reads CASSPRTGFGETQYF. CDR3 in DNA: TGTGCCAGCAGCCCGAGGACAGGGTTTGGAGAGACCCAGTACTTC.

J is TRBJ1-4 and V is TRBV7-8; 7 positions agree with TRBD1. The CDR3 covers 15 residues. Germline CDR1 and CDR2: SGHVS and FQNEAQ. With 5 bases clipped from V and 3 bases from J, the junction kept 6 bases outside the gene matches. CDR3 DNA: TGTGCCAGCAGCCCGGGACAGTTCGCTAATGAAAAACTGTTTTTT. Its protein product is CASSPGQFANEKLFF.

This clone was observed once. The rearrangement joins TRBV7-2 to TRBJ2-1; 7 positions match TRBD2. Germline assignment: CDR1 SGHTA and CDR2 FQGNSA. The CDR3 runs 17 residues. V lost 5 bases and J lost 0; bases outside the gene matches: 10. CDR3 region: CASSIQSGARSYNEQFF. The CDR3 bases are TGTGCCAGCAGCATACAAAGCGGGGCCCGCTCCTACAATGAGCAGTTCTTC. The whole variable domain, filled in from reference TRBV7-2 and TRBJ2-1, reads GAGVSQSPSNKVTEKGKDVELRCDPISGHTALYWYRQSLGQGLEFLIYFQGNSAPDKSGLPSDRFSAERTGGSVSTLTIQRTQQEDSAVYLCASSIQSGARSYNEQFFGPGTRLTVL.

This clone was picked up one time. In DNA form, the CDR3 reads TGTGCCAGCAGCTTAGGAACCGGGACAGGGGTCGGGGGCTACACCTTC. Amino acid sequence: CASSLGTGTGVGGYTF. This chain joins TRBV7-2 and TRBJ1-2; TRBD1 aligns across 10 bases. Per germline, CDR1 SGHTA and CDR2 FQGNSA. This CDR3 has 16 residues. The trim removed 1 base at V and 8 bases at J, leaving 10 bases unmatched. The full variable domain, rest sourced from reference TRBV7-2 and TRBJ1-2, is GAGVSQSPSNKVTEKGKDVELRCDPISGHTALYWYRQSLGQGLEFLIYFQGNSAPDKSGLPSDRFSAERTGGSVSTLTIQRTQQEDSAVYLCASSLGTGTGVGGYTFGSGTRLTVV.

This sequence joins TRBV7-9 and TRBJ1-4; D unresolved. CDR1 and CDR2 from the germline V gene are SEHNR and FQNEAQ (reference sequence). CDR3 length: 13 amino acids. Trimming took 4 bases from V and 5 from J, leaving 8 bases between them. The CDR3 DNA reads TGTGCCAGCAGCTACATGCCCAATGAAAAACTGTTTTTT. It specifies CASSYMPNEKLFF. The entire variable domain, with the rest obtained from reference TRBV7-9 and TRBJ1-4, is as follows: DTGVSQNPRHKITKRGQNVTFRCDPISEHNRLYWYRQTLGQGPEFLTYFQNEAQLEKSRLLSDRFSAERPKGSFSTLEIQRTEQGDSAMYLCASSYMPNEKLFFGSGTQLSVL.

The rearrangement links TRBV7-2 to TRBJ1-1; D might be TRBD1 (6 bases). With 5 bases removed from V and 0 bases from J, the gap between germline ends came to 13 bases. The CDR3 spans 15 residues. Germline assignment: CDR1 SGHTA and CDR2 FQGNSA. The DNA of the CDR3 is TGTGCCAGCAGCCCCGGACAGACTATGAACACTGAAGCTTTCTTT. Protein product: CASSPGQTMNTEAFF.

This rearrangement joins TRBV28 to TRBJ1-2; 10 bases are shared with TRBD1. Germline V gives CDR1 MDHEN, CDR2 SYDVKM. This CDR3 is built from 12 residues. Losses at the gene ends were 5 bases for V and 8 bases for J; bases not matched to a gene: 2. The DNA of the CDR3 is TGTGCCAGCAGTATGACAGGGGGCGGCTACACCTTC. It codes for CASSMTGGGYTF.

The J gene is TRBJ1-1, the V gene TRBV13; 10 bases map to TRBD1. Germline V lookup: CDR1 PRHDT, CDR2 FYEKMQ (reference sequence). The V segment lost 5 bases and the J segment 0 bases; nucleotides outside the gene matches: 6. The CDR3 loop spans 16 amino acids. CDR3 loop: CASSPDRGAMNTEAFF. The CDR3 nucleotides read TGTGCCAGCAGCCCGGACAGGGGGGCAATGAACACTGAAGCTTTCTTT.

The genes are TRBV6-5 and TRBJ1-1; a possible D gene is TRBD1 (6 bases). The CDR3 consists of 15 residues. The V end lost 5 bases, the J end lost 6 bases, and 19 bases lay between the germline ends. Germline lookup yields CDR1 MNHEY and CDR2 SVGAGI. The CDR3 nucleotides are TGTGCCAGCAGTCACTTCGACAGGACAAGGTCTGAAGCTTTCTTT. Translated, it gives CASSHFDRTRSEAFF.

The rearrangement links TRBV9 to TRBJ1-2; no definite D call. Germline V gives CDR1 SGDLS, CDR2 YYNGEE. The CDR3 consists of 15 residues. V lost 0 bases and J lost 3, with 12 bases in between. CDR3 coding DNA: TGTGCCAGCAGCGTAGTACCTCAAATAGACTATGGCTACACCTTC. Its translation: CASSVVPQIDYGYTF.

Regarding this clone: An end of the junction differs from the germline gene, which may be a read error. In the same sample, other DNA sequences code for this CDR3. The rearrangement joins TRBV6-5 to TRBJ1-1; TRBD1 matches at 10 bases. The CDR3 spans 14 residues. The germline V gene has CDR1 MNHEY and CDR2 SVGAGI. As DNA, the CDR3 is TGCGCCAGCAGTGGGGACAGGGGCGGCACTGAAGCTTTCTTT. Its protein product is CASSGDRGGTEAFF.

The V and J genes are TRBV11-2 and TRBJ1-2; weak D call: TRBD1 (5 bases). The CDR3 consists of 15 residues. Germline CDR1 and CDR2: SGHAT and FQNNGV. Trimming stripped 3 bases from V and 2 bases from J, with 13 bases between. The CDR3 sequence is CASSLDRGENYGYTF. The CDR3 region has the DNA TGTGCCAGCAGCTTGGACCGGGGGGAAAACTATGGCTACACCTTC.

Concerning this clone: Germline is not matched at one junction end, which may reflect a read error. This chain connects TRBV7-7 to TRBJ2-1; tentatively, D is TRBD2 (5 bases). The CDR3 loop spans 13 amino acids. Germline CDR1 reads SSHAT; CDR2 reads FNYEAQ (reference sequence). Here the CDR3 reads CASSFQVGDEQFF. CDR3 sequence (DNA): TGTGCTAGCAGCTTCCAGGTCGGGGATGAGCAGTTCTTC.